This TCR beta chain originates from a study of blood T cell repertoires in COVID-19. Overall study: Some COVID-19 samples were acute and others convalescent; all came from the United States, Italy and Spain. The analysed material was cDNA or gDNA that came from T cells, B-cell-depleted T cells, or PBMCs.

Per the original methods: Scientists estimated how many nucleated cells there were by amplifying reference gene primers. Profiling relied on immunoSEQ multiplex PCR, and the TCRdb table lists in-frame clones only, not all of them. The V and J calls and clone size are taken from that table; D and trimming were inferred from the DNA. The sample carries tens of thousands of clones, around 86% recorded once. This clone was seen a single time. Germline CDR1 and CDR2: KGHDR and SFDVKD. J gave up 0 bases and V 11 bases, and 2 bases lay outside the gene matches. The CDR3 sequence is 13 residues long. The rearrangement uses TRBV24-1 and TRBJ2-2; 7 bases are shared with TRBD1. The TCR was taken from a woman of 80 years or more with acute or convalescent COVID-19. The sequencing input was peripheral blood. In DNA form, the CDR3 reads TGTGCCATACAGGGGCCGAACACCGGGGAGCTGTTTTTT. Protein sequence: CAIQGPNTGELFF.